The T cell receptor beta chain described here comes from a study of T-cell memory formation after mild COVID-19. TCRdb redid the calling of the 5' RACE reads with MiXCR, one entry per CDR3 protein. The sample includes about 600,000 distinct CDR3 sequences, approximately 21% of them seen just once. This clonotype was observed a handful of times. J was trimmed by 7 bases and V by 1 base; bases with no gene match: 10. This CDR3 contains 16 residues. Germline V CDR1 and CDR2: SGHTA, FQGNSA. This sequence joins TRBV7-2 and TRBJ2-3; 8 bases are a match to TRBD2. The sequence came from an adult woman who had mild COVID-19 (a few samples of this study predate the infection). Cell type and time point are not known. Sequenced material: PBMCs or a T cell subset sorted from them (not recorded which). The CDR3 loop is CASSLGAGRGANTQYF. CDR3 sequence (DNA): TGTGCCAGCAGCTTAGGGGCAGGGCGGGGGGCTAATACGCAGTATTTT.